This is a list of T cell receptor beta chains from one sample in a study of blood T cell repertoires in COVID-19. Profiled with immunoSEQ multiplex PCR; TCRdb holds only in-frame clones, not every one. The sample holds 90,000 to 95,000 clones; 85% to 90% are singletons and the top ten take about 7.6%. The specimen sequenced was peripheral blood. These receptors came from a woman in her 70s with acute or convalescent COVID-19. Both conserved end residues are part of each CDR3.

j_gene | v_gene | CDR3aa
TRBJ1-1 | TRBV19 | CASSIGTGFWDTEAFF
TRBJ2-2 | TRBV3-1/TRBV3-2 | CASSQRGARRNTGELFF
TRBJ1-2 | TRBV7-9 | CASSGQGFDIDGYTF
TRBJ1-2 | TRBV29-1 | CSVPDRGSGGYTF
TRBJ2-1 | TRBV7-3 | CASSRGTSEQFF
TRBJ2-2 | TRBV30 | CAWRTQPGVRTGELFF
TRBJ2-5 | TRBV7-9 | CASSLEDYMGRGLKETQYF
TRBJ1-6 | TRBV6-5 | CASSIEGTSGSPLHF
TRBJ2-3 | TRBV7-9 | CASSLSRGGPGDTQYF
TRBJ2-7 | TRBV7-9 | CASSLSGQALEPYEQYF
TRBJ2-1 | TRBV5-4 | CASSSGSNLNNEQFF
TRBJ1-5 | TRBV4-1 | CASSRGTGGQPQHF
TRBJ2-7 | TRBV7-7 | CASSSSPGQGNEQYF
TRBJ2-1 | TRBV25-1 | CASSGEGSHNEQFF
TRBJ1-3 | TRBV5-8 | CASSFGPLTGNTIYF
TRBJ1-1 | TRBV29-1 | CSVQDNTGHTEAFF
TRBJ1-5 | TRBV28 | CASIPSLGKEGNQPQHF
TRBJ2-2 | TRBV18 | CASSPTDRGTIFPLGELFF
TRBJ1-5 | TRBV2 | CASSFDRDQPQHF
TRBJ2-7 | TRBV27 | CASSFIAQTGHLREQYF
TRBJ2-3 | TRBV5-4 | CASTKPGTRTDTQYF
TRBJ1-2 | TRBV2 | CASSRQDYGYTF
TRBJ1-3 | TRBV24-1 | CATSDPRDRRNTIYF
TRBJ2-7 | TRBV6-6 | CASGGLSYEQYF
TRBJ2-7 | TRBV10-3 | CAISEPPPAYEQYF
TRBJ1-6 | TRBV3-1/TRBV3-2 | CASSQLLTGSVSPLHF
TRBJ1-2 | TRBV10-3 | CALRTGTGGYTF
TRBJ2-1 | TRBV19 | CASSIGTSGLNEQFF
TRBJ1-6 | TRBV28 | CASSSQAISPLHF
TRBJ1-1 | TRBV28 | CASSLTFRGSTEAFF
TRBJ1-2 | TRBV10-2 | CASSVETIGGYTF
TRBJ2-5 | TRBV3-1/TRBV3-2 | CASSQGQGREETQYF
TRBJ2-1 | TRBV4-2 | CASSQDAENNEQFF
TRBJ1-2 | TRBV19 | CATSRDFFYGYTF
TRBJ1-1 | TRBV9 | CASSVQENTEAFF
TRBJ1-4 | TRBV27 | CASSLVHGVGEKLFF
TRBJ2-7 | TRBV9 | CASSADSSSYEQYF
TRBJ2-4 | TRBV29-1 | CSVDQGAVGNIQYF
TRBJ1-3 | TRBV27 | CASSPTGNSGNTIYF
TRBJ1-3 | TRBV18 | CASSPWTGVRGASGNTIYF
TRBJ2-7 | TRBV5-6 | CASSFGPGDSYEQYF
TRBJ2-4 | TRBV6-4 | CASSDFLPGLAGGDVNIQYF
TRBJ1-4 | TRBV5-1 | CASSPTGATDEKLFF
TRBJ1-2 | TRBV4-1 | CASSLLRDRERGYTF
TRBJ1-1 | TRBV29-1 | CSARGQGSTEAFF
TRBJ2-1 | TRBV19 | CASSRLRTDRNNEQFF
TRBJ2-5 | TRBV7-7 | CASSFSSGGETQYF
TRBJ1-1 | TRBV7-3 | CASSFSPGNTEAFF
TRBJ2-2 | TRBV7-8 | CASSLEGRNTGELFF
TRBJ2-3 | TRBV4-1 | CASSQAGDTQYF
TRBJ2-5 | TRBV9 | CASSVGQGKETQYF